These T cell receptor beta chains were read from a single sample in a study of blood T cell repertoires in COVID-19. The table came from immunoSEQ multiplex PCR; TCRdb's copy has only in-frame clones and leaves some out. The sample holds about 86,000 clones, roughly 80% seen once. The sequenced material came from peripheral blood. Source of these receptors: a man aged 45 to 65 with acute or convalescent COVID-19. Each CDR3 is given with its conserved first and last residue.

j_call: TRBJ2-1; v_call: TRBV7-2; cdr3_aa: CASSLGLAGGNEQFF
j_call: TRBJ2-5; v_call: TRBV19; cdr3_aa: CASSPLAGEETQYF
j_call: TRBJ1-1; v_call: TRBV28; cdr3_aa: CASSFTGAVLNTEAFF
j_call: TRBJ2-1; v_call: TRBV6-5; cdr3_aa: CASSYTGTVDEQFF
j_call: TRBJ2-7; v_call: TRBV3-1/TRBV3-2; cdr3_aa: CASSQAGQPSYEQYF
j_call: TRBJ1-2; v_call: TRBV9; cdr3_aa: CASSPSTGLTYGYTF
j_call: TRBJ1-5; v_call: TRBV4-1; cdr3_aa: CASSQFNQGGGNQPQHF
j_call: TRBJ2-7; v_call: TRBV5-1; cdr3_aa: CASSSGGILSYEQYF
j_call: TRBJ2-5; v_call: TRBV18; cdr3_aa: CASSRGNQETQYF
j_call: TRBJ2-3; v_call: TRBV18; cdr3_aa: CASSPLGGSSTDTQYF
j_call: TRBJ1-2; v_call: TRBV4-3; cdr3_aa: CASSQDPGNLYGYTF
j_call: TRBJ2-3; v_call: TRBV27; cdr3_aa: CASSHRGASTDTQYF
j_call: TRBJ2-3; v_call: TRBV29-1; cdr3_aa: CSVDAGLSDTQYF
j_call: TRBJ1-6; v_call: TRBV12-3/TRBV12-4; cdr3_aa: CASAGGYSPLHF
j_call: TRBJ2-1; v_call: TRBV7-9; cdr3_aa: CASSGVVGWTPRDNEQFF
j_call: TRBJ1-2; v_call: TRBV28; cdr3_aa: CASSFPTGGRGYTF
j_call: TRBJ1-1; v_call: TRBV5-6; cdr3_aa: CASSLSDRDTEAFF
j_call: TRBJ1-1; v_call: TRBV29-1; cdr3_aa: CSVEDRGQYAFF
j_call: TRBJ1-1; v_call: TRBV11-2; cdr3_aa: CASSLDLGRTGAFF
j_call: TRBJ2-1; v_call: TRBV28; cdr3_aa: CASSPLGQGVVNEQFF
j_call: TRBJ2-1; v_call: TRBV4-3; cdr3_aa: CASSQDRAASSYNEQFF
j_call: TRBJ1-5; v_call: TRBV12-3/TRBV12-4; cdr3_aa: CASSPGENQPQHF
j_call: TRBJ2-7; v_call: TRBV4-1; cdr3_aa: CASSQGPGNYEQYF
j_call: TRBJ1-1; v_call: TRBV28; cdr3_aa: CASSLGGGRDTEAFF
j_call: TRBJ1-6; v_call: TRBV18; cdr3_aa: CASSPASRVDSPLHF
j_call: TRBJ1-5; v_call: TRBV7-2; cdr3_aa: CASSLKGGGGDQPQHF
j_call: TRBJ2-7; v_call: TRBV14; cdr3_aa: CASSLQGDNEQYF
j_call: TRBJ2-7; v_call: TRBV18; cdr3_aa: CASSPRLDDEQYF
j_call: TRBJ1-5; v_call: TRBV7-2; cdr3_aa: CASSLGGGNGQPQHF
j_call: TRBJ1-6; v_call: TRBV30; cdr3_aa: CAWSVRGQGVSPLHF
j_call: TRBJ2-7; v_call: TRBV5-6; cdr3_aa: CASSSDTYEQYF
j_call: TRBJ1-4; v_call: TRBV5-1; cdr3_aa: CASSLEGQGDEKLFF
j_call: TRBJ2-7; v_call: TRBV29-1; cdr3_aa: CSVELDRETEQYF
j_call: TRBJ1-2; v_call: TRBV4-1; cdr3_aa: CASSQDRTGGVGYTF
j_call: TRBJ2-2; v_call: TRBV6-5; cdr3_aa: CASSPTVENTGELFF
j_call: TRBJ2-1; v_call: TRBV19; cdr3_aa: CASSITGSSYNEQFF
j_call: TRBJ2-3; v_call: TRBV27; cdr3_aa: CASRLPSTDTQYF
j_call: TRBJ1-1; v_call: TRBV5-1; cdr3_aa: CASSPPRGQGTNTEAFF
j_call: TRBJ2-7; v_call: TRBV30; cdr3_aa: CAWNRQHVYEQYF
j_call: TRBJ1-1; v_call: TRBV27; cdr3_aa: CASSSGQVGFTEAFF
j_call: TRBJ1-1; v_call: TRBV7-9; cdr3_aa: CASSLWDRESTEAFF
j_call: TRBJ2-7; v_call: TRBV7-2; cdr3_aa: CASSLGRGYEQYF
j_call: TRBJ2-7; v_call: TRBV6-5; cdr3_aa: CASSSPRTGSIEYF
j_call: TRBJ1-5; v_call: TRBV2; cdr3_aa: CASSVLPYNQPQHF
j_call: TRBJ2-2; v_call: TRBV29-1; cdr3_aa: CSVFSPQGGELFF
j_call: TRBJ2-3; v_call: TRBV7-8; cdr3_aa: CASSLSGTDTQYF
j_call: TRBJ2-5; v_call: TRBV5-8; cdr3_aa: CASSLGSGTGIQETQYF
j_call: TRBJ2-5; v_call: TRBV20-1; cdr3_aa: CSARGGETQYF
j_call: TRBJ1-6; v_call: TRBV6-5; cdr3_aa: CASTKSRTDSPLHF
j_call: TRBJ1-3; v_call: TRBV4-3; cdr3_aa: CASSQASGTSGNTIYF
j_call: TRBJ1-2; v_call: TRBV2; cdr3_aa: CASSLTETYGYTF
j_call: TRBJ2-2; v_call: TRBV7-9; cdr3_aa: CASSKRLVGGELFF
j_call: TRBJ1-3; v_call: TRBV24-1; cdr3_aa: CATSESGTGPGNTIYF
j_call: TRBJ2-7; v_call: TRBV6-2/TRBV6-3; cdr3_aa: CASSSSPGTEHHEQYF
j_call: TRBJ1-3; v_call: TRBV7-9; cdr3_aa: CASSPTLLAGNTIYF
j_call: TRBJ1-6; v_call: TRBV6-4; cdr3_aa: CASSDSTGGNSPLHF
j_call: TRBJ1-1; v_call: TRBV4-1; cdr3_aa: CASSQDLYTEAFF
j_call: TRBJ2-7; v_call: TRBV6-5; cdr3_aa: CASSYSGQGWEYF
j_call: TRBJ2-2; v_call: TRBV4-1; cdr3_aa: CASSQARANTGELFF